This TCR beta chain originates from a study of blood T cell repertoires in COVID-19. Study context: Donors in the United States, Italy and Spain gave samples during acute or convalescent COVID-19. Sources were T cells, B-cell-depleted T cells, or PBMCs; the material itself was cDNA or gDNA.

V was cut by 7 bases and J by 4 bases, with 13 bases left in between. The germline CDR1 and CDR2 sequences are SQVTM and ANQGSEA. This CDR3 is 12 amino acids long. Authors' data handling: Amplified reference gene primers provided the basis for estimating nucleated cell counts. Only in-frame clones appear in the TCRdb table, and some are missing; sequencing was by immunoSEQ multiplex PCR. Clone size and the V and J calls come from that table; the DNA yielded D and trimming. In the table there are more than 200,000 clones, 88% of which are singletons. This sequence was found in a man between 65 and 79 years old with acute or convalescent COVID-19. The sequencing input was peripheral blood. The V call is TRBV29-1, the J call TRBJ2-5; D not resolved. In nucleotides, the CDR3 is TGCAGCGCTACCATACTCTCAGAGACCCAGTACTTC. It yields the protein CSATILSETQYF.